These 21 T cell receptor beta chains originate from one sample sequenced in a study of blood T cell repertoires in COVID-19. The method was immunoSEQ multiplex PCR; TCRdb's version includes in-frame clones alone and lacks a portion of them. The sample has around 110,000 clones; about 89% are singletons. The sequencing input was peripheral blood. The receptors were sampled from a woman between 25 and 40 years old with acute or convalescent COVID-19.

The rearrangement uses TRBV11-2 and TRBJ1-6; no reliable D call. Germline loops: CDR1 SGHAT, CDR2 FQNNGV. The CDR3 sequence is 14 residues long. The germline V and J ends were trimmed by 5 bases and 11 bases, with 16 bases remaining between them. As DNA, the CDR3 is TGTGCCAGCAGCCCCCACTGGTTGAGGACACCCCTCCACTTT. Translated: CASSPHWLRTPLHF.

The gene calls are TRBV28 and TRBJ1-1; D not resolved. V lost 7 bases, J lost 5 bases, and 17 bases lay in between. Germline values: CDR1 MDHEN, CDR2 SYDVKM. The CDR3 covers 14 residues. The DNA for the CDR3 is TGTGCCAGCAAAGGTATATTGGAGTTTACTGAAGCTTTCTTT. This encodes CASKGILEFTEAFF.

This rearrangement joins TRBV2 to TRBJ2-3; TRBD2 matches at 12 bases. CDR1 is SNHLY, CDR2 FYNNEI, per germline. The CDR3 has 21 amino acids. V lost 3 bases to trimming and J lost 0 bases; unmatched junction nucleotides: 16. The CDR3 region is CASSDPASGRAEWASTDTQYF. The CDR3 nucleotides read TGTGCCAGCAGTGACCCCGCTAGCGGGAGGGCCGAGTGGGCGAGCACAGATACGCAGTATTTT.

This rearrangement joins TRBV6-5 to TRBJ1-2, with 9 bases matching TRBD1. The CDR3 covers 14 residues. CDR1 is MNHEY, CDR2 SVGAGI, per germline. The ends lost 5 bases at V and 6 bases at J; junction bases unmatched: 7. DNA for the CDR3: TGTGCCAGCAGTACGAACCGGGACAGGGATGGCTACACCTTC. Residues: CASSTNRDRDGYTF.

This chain joins TRBV4-1 and TRBJ2-1; 8 nucleotides align to TRBD2. Germline lookup yields CDR1 MGHRA and CDR2 YSYEKL. The CDR3 contains 18 residues. V gave up 1 base and J gave up 0 bases; unmatched junction bases: 8. The CDR3: CASSQGASSGSSYNEQFF. The CDR3 region has the DNA TGCGCCAGCAGCCAAGGAGCTTCGAGCGGGAGCTCCTACAATGAGCAGTTCTTC.

The chain combines TRBV5-1 with TRBJ2-3; TRBD2 agrees at 13 bases. Trimming removed 0 bases from V and 5 bases from J; junction bases left unmatched: 0. In germline, CDR1 is SGHRS, CDR2 YFSETQ. CDR3 length: 15 residues. CDR3 protein: CASSLGTSGGDTQYF. The CDR3 DNA sequence: TGCGCCAGCAGCTTGGGGACTAGCGGGGGAGATACGCAGTATTTT. Supplemented by reference TRBV5-1 and TRBJ2-3, the full variable domain reads KAGVTQTPRYLIKTRGQQVTLSCSPISGHRSVSWYQQTPGQGLQFLFEYFSETQRNKGNFPGRFSGRQFSNSRSEMNVSTLELGDSALYLCASSLGTSGGDTQYFGPGTRLTVL.

V usage is TRBV7-3 and J usage is TRBJ2-2; weak D call: TRBD2 (6 bases). V was clipped by 3 bases and J by 4 bases, with 12 bases between them. Germline CDR1 and CDR2: SGHTA and FQGTGA. The CDR3 sequence is 15 residues long. CDR3 loop: CASSLGGMTTGELFF. The CDR3 DNA reads as TGTGCCAGCAGCTTGGGGGGAATGACCACCGGGGAGCTGTTTTTT.

The chain couples TRBV11-1 to TRBJ2-1, with 13 bases aligning to TRBD2. This CDR3 is 16 amino acids long. Germline V gene data show CDR1 as SGHAT and CDR2 as FQDESV (reference sequence). Trimming took 6 bases from V and 9 from J; bases not matched to a gene: 11. The CDR3 here is CASSLLPGLAGSEQFF. DNA of the CDR3: TGTGCCAGCAGTCTTCTACCGGGACTAGCGGGATCTGAGCAGTTCTTC.

The V call is TRBV28, the J call TRBJ2-4; 7 nucleotides line up with TRBD1. The CDR3 contains 15 residues. Trimming removed 4 bases from V and 4 bases from J; junction bases left unmatched: 7. Germline assignment: CDR1 MDHEN and CDR2 SYDVKM. For the CDR3, the DNA is TGTGCCAGCAGTTATGTACTGACAGGGAAAAACATTCAGTACTTC. Translated: CASSYVLTGKNIQYF.

This clone showed up just once. The V call is TRBV15, the J call TRBJ2-1, with D perhaps TRBD1 (5 bases). The CDR3 totals 13 residues. Deletions cut 1 base from V and 6 bases from J, with 7 bases between. Germline loops: CDR1 LNHNV, CDR2 YYDKDF (reference sequence). DNA of the CDR3: TGTGCCACCAGCAGAGTGACAGTCAATGAGCAGTTCTTC. It encodes CATSRVTVNEQFF.

The chain links TRBV2 to TRBJ2-7, with 11 bases that match TRBD1. Losses at the gene ends were 8 bases for V and 9 bases for J; bases not matched to a gene: 18. The germline gives CDR1 SNHLY, CDR2 FYNNEI. This CDR3 region has 16 residues. CDR3: CASPPRRDRGSLGQYF. In DNA, the CDR3 is TGTGCCAGCCCTCCCAGGCGGGACAGGGGGTCATTGGGGCAGTACTTC.

This chain connects TRBV25-1 to TRBJ2-7; 8 nucleotides line up with TRBD1. This CDR3 has 14 amino acids. V lost 5 bases and J lost 5; bases outside the gene matches: 8. Looked up from germline, CDR1 is MGHDK and CDR2 is SYGVNS. Written as DNA, the CDR3 is TGTGCCAGCAGTATATCAGGGGGCTGGGACGAGCAGTACTTC. It yields the protein CASSISGGWDEQYF.

V gene TRBV7-8 combines with J gene TRBJ1-4; 11 bases line up with TRBD1. The V gene's germline CDR1 is SGHVS and CDR2 FQNEAQ. The CDR3 is made up of 20 amino acids. The ends lost 5 bases at V and 3 bases at J; junction bases unmatched: 17. In nucleotides, the CDR3 is TGTGCCAGCAGCCCTAAATATTCGGGACAGGGGGGGGCAGCTAATGAAAAACTGTTTTTT. It encodes CASSPKYSGQGGAANEKLFF.

This clone was seen once. The rearrangement links TRBV19 to TRBJ1-5; D gene unclear. There are 15 residues in the CDR3. Germline CDR1 and CDR2: LNHDA and SQIVND (reference sequence). V was trimmed by 3 bases and J by 2 bases, leaving 11 bases between them. The CDR3 bases are TGTGCCAGTAGTATTGGCAGCGCAGGCAATCAGCCCCAGCATTTT. Its protein product is CASSIGSAGNQPQHF.

This rearrangement joins TRBV9 to TRBJ1-3; 9 nucleotides line up with TRBD1. Germline CDR1 and CDR2: SGDLS and YYNGEE. The length of the CDR3 is 19 residues. Germline trimming cut 3 bases from V and 1 base from J; bases unmatched to any gene: 14. CDR3 protein: CASSEGQGGQGRSGNTIYF. CDR3 sequence (DNA): TGTGCCAGCAGCGAGGGGCAGGGGGGACAGGGAAGATCTGGAAACACCATATATTTT.

The chain carries TRBV5-1 and TRBJ1-1; D is perhaps TRBD1 (6 bases). The CDR3 is 14 amino acids. V dropped 1 base and J dropped 4 bases, with 11 bases sitting between them. CDR1 is SGHRS, CDR2 YFSETQ, per germline. CDR3 sequence reads: CASSLRQGSTEAFF. CDR3 sequence (DNA): TGCGCCAGCAGCTTGCGGCAGGGGAGCACTGAAGCTTTCTTT. The whole variable domain, filled in from reference TRBV5-1 and TRBJ1-1, reads KAGVTQTPRYLIKTRGQQVTLSCSPISGHRSVSWYQQTPGQGLQFLFEYFSETQRNKGNFPGRFSGRQFSNSRSEMNVSTLELGDSALYLCASSLRQGSTEAFFGQGTRLTVV.

Regarding this clone: It is unclear where the CDR3 begins or ends on the DNA, so no DNA is shown, and the CDR3 is as TCRdb lists it. This chain links TRBV7-8 with TRBJ2-7; the table's D call TRBD2 went unverified against the DNA. Looked up from germline, CDR1 is SGHVS and CDR2 is FQNEAQ. The CDR3 is 16 amino acids in total, end residues counted. The CDR3 sequence: CASSLAFAGGTYEQYF.

J is TRBJ2-5 and V is TRBV19; 8 bases fit TRBD2. This CDR3 is 15 amino acids long. CDR1 and CDR2 (germline): LNHDA, SQIVND (reference sequence). V lost 1 base to trimming and J lost 1 base; unmatched junction nucleotides: 2. The DNA of the CDR3 is TGTGCCAGTAGTATAGCGGCGGGGGGCCAAGAGACCCAGTACTTC. As protein: CASSIAAGGQETQYF.

The rearrangement joins TRBV30 to TRBJ2-7, with D possibly being TRBD1 (5 bases). In germline, CDR1 is GTSNPN, CDR2 SVGIG (reference sequence). V lost 4 bases, J lost 6 bases, and 16 bases lay in between. This CDR3 region has 13 residues. The CDR3 sequence: CAWNKGVDGEQYF. The CDR3 DNA reads TGTGCCTGGAATAAAGGGGTAGATGGCGAGCAGTACTTC.

The rearrangement uses TRBV5-4 and TRBJ2-4; TRBD1 aligns across 7 bases. Germline V gene data show CDR1 as SGHNT and CDR2 as YYREEE (reference sequence). The ends lost 3 bases at V and 7 bases at J; junction bases unmatched: 10. The CDR3 length is 15 residues. This CDR3 reads CASSSPLRGQNIQYF. Written as DNA, the CDR3 is TGTGCCAGCAGCTCCCCCCTTCGGGGACAGAACATTCAGTACTTC.

This clone showed up just once. The rearrangement links TRBV15 to TRBJ2-7; 7 nucleotides agree with TRBD1. This CDR3 has 16 residues. The germline V gene encodes CDR1 LNHNV and CDR2 YYDKDF (reference sequence). The V segment lost 3 bases and the J segment 3 bases; nucleotides outside the gene matches: 11. The CDR3 loop is CATSRTGSKGDYEQYF. The CDR3 coding sequence is TGTGCCACCAGCAGGACAGGGAGTAAGGGCGACTACGAGCAGTACTTC.